The rows below give T cell receptor beta chains drawn from one sample of a study of blood T cell dynamics during melanoma immunotherapy. Assay: immunoSEQ multiplex PCR; the TCRdb copy retains only in-frame clones and omits some. The sample has 4,000 to 5,000 clones, 86% seen once. The sample here was blood, taken from a patient treated with checkpoint blockade. These receptor sequences come from a human donor with melanoma. The conserved cysteine and the conserved F or W are not part of the CDR3 here. D genes are given only for firm matches.

NA	TRBV6-1	TRBJ2-7	ASSEAERSLY
NA	TRBV19	TRBJ2-6	ASIDQSSGANVLT
NA	TRBV14	TRBJ1-1	ASSPLLGNTEAF
NA	TRBV7-2	TRBJ1-2	ASSATEGYLYGYT
NA	TRBV25-1	TRBJ1-2	ASSPWGGVKGYT
NA	TRBV6-1	TRBJ2-7	AGTLTLASYEQY
TRBD1	TRBV27	TRBJ2-3	ASRQSRDSFSSTQY
TRBD1	TRBV4-1	TRBJ1-2	ASRLDRGYGYT
NA	TRBV5-4	TRBJ2-7	ASSPGGLGGYEQY
NA	TRBV7-9	TRBJ1-2	ASSSGLYGYT
NA	TRBV6-6	TRBJ2-1	ASSKNGGRDEQF
NA	TRBV21-1	TRBJ1-1	ASSLDRTEAF
NA	TRBV7-6	TRBJ2-7	ASSDRWEQY
TRBD2	TRBV6-5	TRBJ2-1	ASSPGHGRDEQF
NA	TRBV5-5	TRBJ2-1	ASSPRVADVYNEQF
NA	TRBV6-6	TRBJ1-5	ASSYSPRGVQPQH
TRBD1	TRBV19	TRBJ2-3	ASSRPHRGRPTDTQY
TRBD2	TRBV28	TRBJ2-7	ASTSSGSVYEQY
TRBD1	TRBV7-2	TRBJ1-1	ASSPPPGTGTNTEAF
TRBD1	TRBV5-1	TRBJ1-2	ASSLQGNGGYT
TRBD2	TRBV7-3	TRBJ2-5	ASSLSSGSSETQY
TRBD1	TRBV11-3	TRBJ2-1	ASSAWDRAF
TRBD1	TRBV4-2	TRBJ2-4	ASSQVGGTGNIIQY
NA	TRBV12-5	TRBJ1-1	ASGLVRSGVLLNTEAF
TRBD2	TRBV5-8	TRBJ2-7	ASSLTSGRDEQY
TRBD1	TRBV6-5	TRBJ1-3	ASSRQGLQGNTIY
NA	TRBV30	TRBJ2-7	AWSRVKQGGEQY
NA	TRBV7-3	TRBJ2-3	ASSLTGGRMDTQY
TRBD1	TRBV11-3	TRBJ1-1	ASSPRDRVTEAF
TRBD1	TRBV4-3	TRBJ2-3	ASSQMGQFTDTQY
TRBD1	TRBV11-3	TRBJ1-5	ASSSLTGGVGPQH
NA	TRBV9	TRBJ2-2	ASSEGGAQTGELF
NA	TRBV5-3	TRBJ2-1	ARSLSRNYNEQF
NA	TRBV7-6	TRBJ1-5	ASSLAPSRAEPQH
NA	TRBV2	TRBJ1-2	ASSLRTENYGYT
TRBD1	TRBV19	TRBJ2-2	ASSIGQGGDGELF
TRBD2	TRBV9	NA	ASSVKRCGSLYEQY
NA	TRBV7-1	TRBJ2-7	ASSLNYYEQY
NA	TRBV5-1	TRBJ2-6	ASSLVYGRFSGANVLT
TRBD1	TRBV19	TRBJ1-2	ASRRDRDYGYT
TRBD2	TRBV19	TRBJ2-3	ASSIDLAGDDTQY
NA	TRBV7-3	TRBJ2-7	ASSLALFREQY
NA	TRBV27	TRBJ1-1	ASSSNLEAF
TRBD1	TRBV11-3	TRBJ2-7	ASSFTPGQLSYEQY
NA	TRBV29-1	TRBJ2-3	SVSSMLDTQY
TRBD2	TRBV5-1	TRBJ2-1	ASSPPLTGGPNEQF
TRBD1	TRBV7-2	TRBJ2-1	ASSSMTGSYNEQF
TRBD2	TRBV5-1	TRBJ2-6	TSSLRGLTSSGANVLT
NA	TRBV28	TRBJ1-3	ASIPTVPSGNTIY
TRBD2	TRBV6-1	TRBJ2-7	ASSDLAGGGEQY